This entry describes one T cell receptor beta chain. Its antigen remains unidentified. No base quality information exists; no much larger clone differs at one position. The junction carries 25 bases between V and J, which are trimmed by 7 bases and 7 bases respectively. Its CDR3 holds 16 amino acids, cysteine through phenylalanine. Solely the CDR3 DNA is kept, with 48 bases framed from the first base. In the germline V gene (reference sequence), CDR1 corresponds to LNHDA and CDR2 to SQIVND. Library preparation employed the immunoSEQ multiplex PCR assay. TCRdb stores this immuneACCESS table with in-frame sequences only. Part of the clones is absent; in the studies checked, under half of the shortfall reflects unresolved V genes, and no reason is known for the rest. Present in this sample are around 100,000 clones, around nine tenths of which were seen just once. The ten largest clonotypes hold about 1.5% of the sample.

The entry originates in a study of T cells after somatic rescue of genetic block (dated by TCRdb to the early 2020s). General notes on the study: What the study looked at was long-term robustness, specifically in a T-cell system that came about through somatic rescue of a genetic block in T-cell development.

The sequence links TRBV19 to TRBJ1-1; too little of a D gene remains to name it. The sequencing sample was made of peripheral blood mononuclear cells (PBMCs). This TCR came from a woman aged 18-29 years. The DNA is TGTGCCAGTACCTCACAAGGACGGAGGATGTCCTTTGAAGCTTTCTTT. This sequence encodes CASTSQGRRMSFEAFF.